Below, 13 T cell receptor beta chains from the same sample are listed, as sequenced in a study of technical replicates of blood from a handful of donors. Here immunoSEQ multiplex PCR was the method, and the copy in TCRdb shows in-frame clones only, minus some. The table includes about 98,000 clones, around 95% detected once. Sequenced sample: T cells isolated from PBMCs. These receptors all come from a human donor in good health.

The chain is built from TRBV28 and TRBJ2-7; 9 bases fit TRBD1. V shed 7 bases and J 0 bases; nucleotides not matched to a gene: 7. This CDR3 spans 15 amino acids. CDR1 is MDHEN, CDR2 SYDVKM, per germline. As DNA, the CDR3 is TGTGCCAGCAAGGGAGGGGACAGGGCCTCCTACGAGCAGTACTTC. As protein: CASKGGDRASYEQYF.

V gene TRBV6-4 combines with J gene TRBJ2-1; 8 bases align to TRBD2. The V gene's germline CDR1 is MRHNA and CDR2 SNTAGT. This CDR3 is built from 15 residues. Germline trimming cut 3 bases from V and 7 bases from J; bases unmatched to any gene: 8. This CDR3 reads CASSESAGGLNEQFF. The CDR3 DNA reads TGTGCCAGCAGTGAAAGCGCGGGAGGACTAAATGAGCAGTTCTTC.

This chain uses TRBV30 with TRBJ2-7; 8 positions match TRBD1. The trim removed 1 base at V and 5 bases at J, leaving 4 bases unmatched. Germline values: CDR1 GTSNPN, CDR2 SVGIG (reference sequence). The CDR3 is 13 residues long. The chain's CDR3 is CAWSAGGGDEQYF. As DNA, the CDR3 is TGTGCCTGGAGTGCAGGGGGCGGAGACGAGCAGTACTTC.

J is TRBJ1-4 and V is TRBV5-4, with D perhaps TRBD1 (5 bases). This CDR3 has 14 amino acids. CDR1 and CDR2 from the germline V gene are SGHNT and YYREEE (reference sequence). Trimming took off 2 bases at V and 5 bases at J, with 10 bases between the two ends. The CDR3 DNA sequence: TGTGCCAGCAGCTTTGGGGCAGGGAATGAAAAACTGTTTTTT. It is translated as CASSFGAGNEKLFF.

This chain uses TRBV6-1 with TRBJ2-7; the match to TRBD1 covers 8 bases. Per germline, CDR1 MNHNS and CDR2 SASEGT. V was pared by 4 bases and J by 4 bases, with 12 bases of the junction left unmatched. This CDR3 is 16 amino acids long. The CDR3 nucleotides are TGTGCCAGCAGTGCCGACAGGGGCAGCGTGATTTACGAGCAGTACTTC. Translation gives CASSADRGSVIYEQYF.

The gene calls are TRBV4-2 and TRBJ2-1, with D hard to call. V lost 4 bases and J 5 bases, leaving 9 bases between the germline ends. Germline V gene lookup returns CDR1 LGHNA and CDR2 YNFKEQ. The CDR3 is made up of 13 amino acids. DNA for the CDR3: TGTGCCAGCAGCCCCCTGGCAAACAATGAGCAGTTCTTC. Amino acid sequence: CASSPLANNEQFF.

V gene TRBV28 combines with J gene TRBJ2-7; TRBD2 is a possible D gene (6 bases). Germline assignment: CDR1 MDHEN and CDR2 SYDVKM. This CDR3 comprises 15 residues. V was cut by 8 bases and J by 2 bases, with 19 bases left in between. CDR3 DNA sequence: TGTGCCAGCTACCGCGGGGATGGGAATACCTACGAGCAGTACTTC. Translating it yields CASYRGDGNTYEQYF.

The chain is built from TRBV5-1 and TRBJ2-3; weak D call: TRBD2 (5 bases). Trimming took off 4 bases at V and 6 bases at J, with 9 bases between the two ends. Germline V CDR1 and CDR2: SGHRS, YFSETQ. The CDR3 has 12 residues. In DNA form, the CDR3 reads TGCGCCAGCAGCCAGGAGGACGATACGCAGTATTTT. As protein: CASSQEDDTQYF.

This chain links TRBV27 with TRBJ2-7; 9 bases fit TRBD2. Germline V gene data show CDR1 as MNHEY and CDR2 as SMNVEV (reference sequence). The ends lost 0 bases at V and 5 bases at J; junction bases unmatched: 11. The CDR3 has 17 residues. In nucleotides, the CDR3 is TGTGCCAGCAGTTTATCGTCTAGCGGGAAGAGTGGCGACGAGCAGTACTTC. It yields the protein CASSLSSSGKSGDEQYF.

The V and J genes are TRBV21-1 and TRBJ2-7; the DNA was not used to check the table's D call, TRBD1. TRBV21-1 is flagged as a pseudogene. This CDR3 is built from 23 residues. The CDR3 DNA is TGTGCCAGCGAGCAAAGGGTTTGGCAGGGGAATGGGAATTCTCCAGGATTCGTCTACGAGCAGTACTTC. It translates to CASEQRVWQGNGNSPGFVYEQYF.

The rearrangement joins TRBV7-3 to TRBJ2-1; tentatively, D is TRBD2 (6 bases). The CDR3 spans 15 residues. Per germline, CDR1 SGHTA and CDR2 FQGTGA. The V end was cut by 4 bases, the J end by 7 bases, with 17 bases between. The CDR3 DNA is TGTGCCAGCAGCTCAAACTGGGGGGTCGGGAATGAGCAGTTCTTC. Amino acid sequence: CASSSNWGVGNEQFF.

This chain connects TRBV18 to TRBJ1-3; D may be TRBD1 (6 bases). The CDR3 spans 15 residues. Trimming cost V 2 bases and J 8 bases, with 16 bases left between them. Germline V CDR1 and CDR2: KGHSH, LQKENI. This chain's CDR3 is CASSPADRKRDTIYF. The CDR3 DNA reads as TGTGCCAGCTCACCAGCGGACAGAAAGAGGGACACCATATATTTT.

This clone was picked up one time. J is TRBJ1-2 and V is TRBV5-1; D is undetermined. Trimming pared 0 bases from V and 4 bases from J, leaving 7 bases between. The CDR3 contains 13 residues. The V gene's germline CDR1 is SGHRS and CDR2 YFSETQ. CDR3 residues: CASSLDSLYGYTF. The CDR3 DNA reads as TGCGCCAGCAGCTTGGACAGCCTCTATGGCTACACCTTC.